Only a few counts were recorded for the clone carrying this TCR beta chain. CDR3 size: 16 residues. Trimming cost V 3 bases and J 0 bases, with 9 bases left between them. These data are taken from a study of regulatory T cells in long-lasting Graves disease. Both iRepertoire HTBI primers and Arm-PCR of CDR3 regions were used to build the TCR beta libraries. TCRdb independently ran MiXCR on the multiplex PCR reads; one entry per CDR3 protein. The repertoire holds 350,000 to 450,000 distinct CDR3 sequences, with 12% as singletons. As for time point: newly diagnosed GD, antithyroid drugs for less than 3 months. From PBMCs, RNA was extracted and then used to make the TCR library. The sample was also reused in another study, on T cells in Graves' hyperthyroidism and ophthalmopathy.

This clonotype was sampled from a woman between 18 and 29 years old with Graves disease. Specimen: peripheral blood mononuclear cells (PBMCs), collected at new diagnosis, from a patient treated with antithyroid drugs. The chain carries TRBV12-3 or TRBV12-4 and TRBJ1-6, with a possible D match to TRBD1 (5 bases). The chain's CDR3 is CASSFRVSSYNSPLHF. The CDR3 nucleotides are TGTGCCAGCAGTTTCAGGGTCAGCTCCTATAATTCACCCCTCCACTTT.